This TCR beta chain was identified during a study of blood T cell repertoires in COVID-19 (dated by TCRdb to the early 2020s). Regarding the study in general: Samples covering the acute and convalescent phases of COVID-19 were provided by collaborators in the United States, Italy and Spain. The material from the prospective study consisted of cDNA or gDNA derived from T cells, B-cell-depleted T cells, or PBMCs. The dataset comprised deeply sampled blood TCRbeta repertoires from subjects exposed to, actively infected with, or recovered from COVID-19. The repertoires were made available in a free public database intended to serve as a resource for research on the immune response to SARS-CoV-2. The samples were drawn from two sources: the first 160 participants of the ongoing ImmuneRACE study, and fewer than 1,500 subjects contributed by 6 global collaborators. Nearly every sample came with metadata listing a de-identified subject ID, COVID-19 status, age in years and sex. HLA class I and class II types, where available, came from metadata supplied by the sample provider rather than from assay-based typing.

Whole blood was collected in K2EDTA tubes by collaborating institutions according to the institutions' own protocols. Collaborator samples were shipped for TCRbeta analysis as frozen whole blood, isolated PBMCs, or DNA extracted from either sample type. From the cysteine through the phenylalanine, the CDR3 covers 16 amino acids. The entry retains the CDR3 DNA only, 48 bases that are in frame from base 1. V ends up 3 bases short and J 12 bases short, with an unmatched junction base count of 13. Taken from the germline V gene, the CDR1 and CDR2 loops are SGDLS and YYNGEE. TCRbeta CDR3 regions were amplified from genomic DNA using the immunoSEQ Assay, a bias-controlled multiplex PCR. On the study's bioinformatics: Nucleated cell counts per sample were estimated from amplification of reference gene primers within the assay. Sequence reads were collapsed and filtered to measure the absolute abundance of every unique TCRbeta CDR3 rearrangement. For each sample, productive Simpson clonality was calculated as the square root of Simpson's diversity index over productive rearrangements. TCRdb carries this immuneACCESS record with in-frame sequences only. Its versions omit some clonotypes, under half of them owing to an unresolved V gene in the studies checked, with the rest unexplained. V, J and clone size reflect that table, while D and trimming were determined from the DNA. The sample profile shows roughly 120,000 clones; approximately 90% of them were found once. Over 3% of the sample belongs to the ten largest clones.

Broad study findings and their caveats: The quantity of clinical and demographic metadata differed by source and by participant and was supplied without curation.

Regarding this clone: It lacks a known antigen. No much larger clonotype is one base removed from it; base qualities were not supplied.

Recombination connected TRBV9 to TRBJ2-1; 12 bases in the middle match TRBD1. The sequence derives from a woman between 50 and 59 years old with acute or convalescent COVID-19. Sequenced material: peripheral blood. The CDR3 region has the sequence CASSEVTGTGGLGQFF. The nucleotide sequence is TGTGCCAGCAGCGAAGTAACCGGGACAGGGGGCTTGGGGCAGTTCTTC. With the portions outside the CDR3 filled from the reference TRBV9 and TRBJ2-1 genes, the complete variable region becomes DSGVTQTPKHLITATGQRVTLRCSPRSGDLSVYWYQQSLDQGLQFLIQYYNGEERAKGNILERFSAQQFPDLHSELNLSSLELGDSALYFCASSEVTGTGGLGQFFGPGTRLTVL.